These 25 T cell receptor beta chains were all obtained from the same sample, sequenced in a study of blood T cell repertoires in COVID-19. Clones were sequenced by immunoSEQ multiplex PCR, and TCRdb holds only the in-frame ones, with some missing. In the table there are under 350,000 clones, about 89% of which are singletons. Sequencing was carried out using peripheral blood. The receptors derive from a man in his fifties or sixties with acute or convalescent COVID-19.

This chain joins TRBV7-2 and TRBJ1-1; D perhaps matches TRBD1 (5 bases). CDR3 size: 14 residues. Germline loops: CDR1 SGHTA, CDR2 FQGNSA. Trimming took 2 bases from V and 4 from J, leaving 11 bases between them. The chain's CDR3 is CASSLSRASTEAFF. In DNA form, the CDR3 reads TGTGCCAGCAGCTTATCCAGGGCGAGCACTGAAGCTTTCTTT.

This rearrangement joins TRBV3-1 (or the pseudogene TRBV3-2) to TRBJ2-5, with 7 positions matching TRBD2. The CDR3 has 13 residues. Losses at the gene ends were 5 bases for V and 3 bases for J; bases not matched to a gene: 3. Germline-derived CDR1 and CDR2 are LGHDT and YNNKEL (reference sequence). Written as DNA, the CDR3 is TGTGCCAGCAGCGGGGGGGGAAAAGAGACCCAGTACTTC. This encodes CASSGGGKETQYF.

The chain carries TRBV13 and TRBJ2-1, with 8 bases fitting TRBD1. Germline CDR1 and CDR2: PRHDT and FYEKMQ (reference sequence). J lost 7 bases, V lost 1 base, and 3 bases had no gene match. This CDR3 has 14 amino acids. CDR3 nucleotides: TGTGCCAGCAGCTTAGCCCAGGGGGCGAATGAGCAGTTCTTC. This codes for CASSLAQGANEQFF.

The V and J genes are TRBV5-4 and TRBJ2-3, with a tentative D call TRBD1 (6 bases). The CDR3 loop spans 17 amino acids. The germline V gene encodes CDR1 SGHNT and CDR2 YYREEE (reference sequence). The V gene lost 0 bases and the J gene lost 0 bases, with 14 bases spanning the gap. The chain's CDR3 is CASSLGPTGPSTDTQYF. CDR3 DNA: TGTGCCAGCAGCTTGGGACCGACAGGACCTAGCACAGATACGCAGTATTTT.

This clone was seen a few times. V gene TRBV19 combines with J gene TRBJ2-6, with D perhaps TRBD2 (6 bases). The CDR3 covers 15 residues. Germline V gene data show CDR1 as LNHDA and CDR2 as SQIVND (reference sequence). Deletions cut 5 bases from V and 0 bases from J, with 8 bases between. As DNA, the CDR3 is TGTGCCAGTAGTGGGGGGAACTCTGGGGCCAACGTCCTGACTTTC. Its translation is CASSGGNSGANVLTF.

V and J are TRBV10-3 and TRBJ1-4; D is unclear. CDR3 length: 13 amino acids. Germline V gene sequence: CDR1 ENHRY, CDR2 SYGVKD. V was pared by 6 bases and J by 6 bases, with 11 bases between. The CDR3: CAISPSGDEKLFF. The CDR3 DNA sequence: TGTGCCATCAGCCCGTCCGGGGATGAAAAACTGTTTTTT.

This clone has a single count. The chain couples TRBV3-1 (or the pseudogene TRBV3-2) to TRBJ1-3; D may be TRBD1 (6 bases). Deletions cut 4 bases from V and 1 base from J, with 11 bases between. CDR3 length: 15 residues. Germline-derived CDR1 and CDR2 are LGHDT and YNNKEL (reference sequence). CDR3 DNA sequence: TGTGCCAGCAGCCGGCGCAGGGGTTCTGGAAACACCATATATTTT. Amino acids: CASSRRRGSGNTIYF.

The chain uses TRBV19 and TRBJ1-4, with a tentative D call TRBD1 (6 bases). Germline loops: CDR1 LNHDA, CDR2 SQIVND (reference sequence). The CDR3 totals 14 residues. Trimming stripped 4 bases from V and 7 bases from J, with 13 bases between. CDR3 sequence reads: CASSTGQRGEKLFF. CDR3 coding DNA: TGTGCCAGTAGTACTGGACAGAGGGGTGAAAAACTGTTTTTT.

This clone was counted a single time. V is TRBV19 and J is TRBJ2-7, with D possibly being TRBD1 (6 bases). V lost 5 bases to trimming and J lost 9 bases, with 14 bases between them. The CDR3 has 12 amino acids. Germline loops: CDR1 LNHDA, CDR2 SQIVND (reference sequence). The CDR3 reads CASSQAGQLQYF. CDR3 nucleotide sequence: TGTGCCAGTAGTCAGGCCGGACAGCTGCAGTACTTC.

This rearrangement joins TRBV7-9 to TRBJ1-5; 7 positions agree with TRBD1. Germline CDR1 and CDR2: SEHNR and FQNEAQ (reference sequence). V gave up 5 bases and J gave up 4 bases; unmatched junction bases: 8. The CDR3 loop spans 15 amino acids. The CDR3 loop reads CASSPRGLGNQPQHF. The CDR3 DNA reads TGTGCCAGCAGCCCGAGGGGGCTGGGTAATCAGCCCCAGCATTTT.

The rearrangement links TRBV11-2 to TRBJ1-2; 10 bases are a match to TRBD1. This CDR3 is built from 14 residues. The J segment lost 8 bases and the V segment lost 5 bases, leaving 8 bases of the junction unmatched. Germline CDR1 is SGHAT and CDR2 is FQNNGV. The chain's CDR3 is CASSPWTGGRGYTF. For the CDR3, the DNA is TGTGCCAGCAGCCCCTGGACAGGGGGACGCGGCTACACCTTC.

V and J are TRBV6-5 and TRBJ2-3, with TRBD1 as a possible D gene (6 bases). CDR1 is MNHEY, CDR2 SVGAGI, per germline. The CDR3 length is 13 residues. V dropped 8 bases and J dropped 4 bases, with 13 bases sitting between them. CDR3 protein: CASSPQGPDTQYF. DNA of the CDR3: TGTGCCAGCTCTCCACAGGGTCCAGATACGCAGTATTTT.

V is TRBV18 and J is TRBJ1-6; D possibly corresponds to TRBD1 (5 bases). Looked up from germline, CDR1 is KGHSH and CDR2 is LQKENI. Deletions cut 5 bases from V and 9 bases from J, with 14 bases between. There are 14 residues in the CDR3. The CDR3 region is CASSTNWGGSPLHF. CDR3 bases: TGTGCCAGCTCAACAAACTGGGGGGGTTCACCCCTCCACTTT.

The CDR3 loop is CASSSRTVLNTEAFF. The DNA of the CDR3 is TGTGCCAGCAGCAGTAGGACAGTCCTGAACACTGAAGCTTTCTTT. The chain has TRBV21-1 and TRBJ1-1; TRBD1 reflects the table's D call only, with no check against the DNA. TRBV21-1 is termed a pseudogene. This CDR3 spans 15 amino acids.

This clone was counted a few times. The CDR3, as DNA: TGTGCCAGCAGCTTAGCCGGCAGGGGGTCCTCTGGGGCCAACGTCCTGACTTTC. Its protein is CASSLAGRGSSGANVLTF. V is TRBV7-3 and J is TRBJ2-6, with 7 bases fitting TRBD1. The CDR3 length is 18 residues. CDR1 and CDR2 from the germline V gene are SGHTA and FQGTGA. V shed 2 bases, J shed 0 bases, and the junction held 7 bases outside the gene matches.

This chain connects TRBV24-1 to TRBJ2-1, with D tentatively TRBD1 (6 bases). The V gene's germline CDR1 is KGHDR and CDR2 SFDVKD. Trimming left V 4 bases short and J 7 bases short, with 10 bases between. This CDR3 has 13 residues. CDR3 DNA sequence: TGTGCCACCAGTGACAACAGGGATAATGAGCAGTTCTTC. Protein sequence: CATSDNRDNEQFF.

The chain carries TRBV9 and TRBJ1-4; 8 nucleotides line up with TRBD1. The V segment lost 4 bases and the J segment 7 bases; nucleotides outside the gene matches: 6. The CDR3 has 14 amino acids. CDR1 and CDR2 (germline): SGDLS, YYNGEE. The CDR3 region is CASSTTDRAEKLFF. In DNA form, the CDR3 reads TGTGCCAGCAGCACCACGGACAGGGCTGAAAAACTGTTTTTT.

This chain uses TRBV14 with TRBJ2-7; D unclear. The CDR3 totals 15 residues. Germline V CDR1 and CDR2: SGHDN, FVKESK. Trimming removed 4 bases from V and 4 bases from J, with 17 bases in between. CDR3 DNA sequence: TGTGCCAGCAGCCTCAGAAGCGTTCTCATGTACGAGCAGTACTTC. Amino acids: CASSLRSVLMYEQYF.

J is TRBJ2-4 and V is TRBV2; 7 bases map to TRBD1. The CDR3 covers 13 residues. Germline V lookup: CDR1 SNHLY, CDR2 FYNNEI. The trim removed 4 bases at V and 9 bases at J, leaving 6 bases unmatched. This CDR3 is CASSGTGRAIQYF. The CDR3 nucleotides are TGTGCCAGCAGTGGGACAGGACGGGCCATTCAGTACTTC.

The rearrangement joins TRBV7-3 to TRBJ2-1, with unresolved D. The CDR3 has 13 residues. The V and J ends lost 1 base and 4 bases respectively, with 5 bases between them. Germline CDR1 SGHTA, CDR2 FQGTGA. This CDR3 reads CASSLRAYNEQFF. CDR3 nucleotides: TGTGCCAGCAGCTTAAGGGCGTACAATGAGCAGTTCTTC.

In the case of this clone: An end of the junction differs from the germline gene, which may be a read error. The chain combines TRBV7-7 with TRBJ2-1, with 11 positions matching TRBD2. Germline V CDR1 and CDR2: SSHAT, FNYEAQ (reference sequence). This CDR3 is 15 amino acids long. This CDR3 is CASSLGTSGHNEQFF. CDR3 nucleotides: TGTGCTAGCAGCTTAGGGACTAGCGGTCACAATGAGCAGTTCTTC.

This clone has only one observation. This chain links TRBV7-2 with TRBJ1-1; maybe TRBD1 (5 bases). The CDR3 extends over 13 amino acids. The V gene's germline CDR1 is SGHTA and CDR2 FQGNSA. With 7 bases removed from V and 5 bases from J, the gap between germline ends came to 14 bases. In DNA form, the CDR3 reads TGTGCCAGCACAAGGCAGGGTGGGACTGAAGCTTTCTTT. Its protein is CASTRQGGTEAFF. Combining the CDR3 with reference TRBV7-2 and TRBJ1-1 gives the whole variable domain GAGVSQSPSNKVTEKGKDVELRCDPISGHTALYWYRQSLGQGLEFLIYFQGNSAPDKSGLPSDRFSAERTGGSVSTLTIQRTQQEDSAVYLCASTRQGGTEAFFGQGTRLTVV.

This chain links TRBV7-9 with TRBJ1-2; D might be TRBD1 (6 bases). The CDR3 length is 16 residues. Looked up from germline, CDR1 is SEHNR and CDR2 is FQNEAQ (reference sequence). Trimming pared 1 base from V and 2 bases from J, leaving 14 bases between. CDR3 coding DNA: TGTGCCAGCAGCTTAGATGGGACACTCGCCAACTATGGCTACACCTTC. Residues: CASSLDGTLANYGYTF. The complete variable domain, with remaining parts taken from reference TRBV7-9 and TRBJ1-2, reads DTGVSQNPRHKITKRGQNVTFRCDPISEHNRLYWYRQTLGQGPEFLTYFQNEAQLEKSRLLSDRFSAERPKGSFSTLEIQRTEQGDSAMYLCASSLDGTLANYGYTFGSGTRLTVV.

V gene TRBV7-8 combines with J gene TRBJ1-1, with D tentatively TRBD1 (6 bases). The ends were cut back, 5 bases at V and 2 bases at J, with 9 bases in the middle. CDR1 is SGHVS, CDR2 FQNEAQ, per germline. The CDR3 covers 13 residues. As DNA, the CDR3 is TGTGCCAGCAGCAGGGGGTTCAACACTGAAGCTTTCTTT. Its translation is CASSRGFNTEAFF.

The V and J genes are TRBV6-5 and TRBJ2-5; no firm D call. The CDR3 spans 11 residues. V lost 5 bases and J lost 13, with 14 bases in between. Germline CDR1 and CDR2: MNHEY and SVGAGI. The CDR3 nucleotides are TGTGCCAGCAGTAGGCCCCAGGCCTGGTACTTC. Translation: CASSRPQAWYF.